This is a list of T cell receptor beta chains from one sample in a study of OX40 agonist ivuxolimab in advanced cancers. Some clones are missing from TCRdb's copy, which holds only in-frame ones; the method was immunoSEQ multiplex PCR. The table lists around 73,000 clones, more than 80% of them singletons, with 0.4% to 0.65% in the top ten. The source was CD4+ or CD8+ T cells sorted from blood, collected in a trial of the OX40 agonist ivuxolimab. The receptors were sampled from an adult with an advanced solid tumor such as melanoma, head and neck, liver or kidney cancer. CDR3s include the opening cysteine and the closing phenylalanine or tryptophan. A D gene is named only where the DNA matches it firmly. Expanded clones are given a class, and other clones once, few, many or no size at all.

abundance	d_gene	j_gene	v_gene	CDR3aa	CDR3nt
-	-	TRBJ2-3	TRBV5-4	CASSPSTDLLGTDTQYF	TGTGCCAGCAGCCCCTCCACAGACCTCCTCGGCACAGATACGCAGTATTTT
-	-	TRBJ2-1	TRBV7-2	CASSLRTIANEQFF	TGTGCCAGCAGCCTCCGGACTATCGCAAATGAGCAGTTCTTC
-	-	TRBJ1-2	TRBV28	CASSPQGHGYTF	TGTGCCAGCAGCCCCCAGGGACATGGCTACACCTTC
-	-	TRBJ2-3	TRBV18	CASSPLLTDTQYF	TGTGCCAGCTCACCACTTCTCACAGATACGCAGTATTTT
-	-	TRBJ1-5	TRBV18	CASSPDGSQPQHF	TGTGCCAGCTCACCGGACGGAAGCCAGCCCCAGCATTTT
-	TRBD1	TRBJ2-3	TRBV6-6	CASSYPGTGSTDTQYF	TGTGCCAGCAGTTACCCCGGGACAGGGTCCACAGATACGCAGTATTTT
-	-	TRBJ2-6	TRBV30	CAWRRGRSSGANVLTF	TGTGCCTGGAGGCGGGGACGGAGCTCTGGGGCCAACGTCCTGACTTTC
once	-	TRBJ2-5	TRBV12-1	CASSMDSQETQYF	TGTGCCAGCAGCATGGACAGCCAAGAGACCCAGTACTTC
few	TRBD1	TRBJ2-1	TRBV5-4	CASSLGQGAYNEQFF	TGTGCCAGCAGCTTGGGACAGGGGGCCTACAATGAGCAGTTCTTC
-	-	TRBJ2-1	TRBV5-1	CASSLTRVRGDEQFF	TGCGCCAGCAGCTTGACAAGGGTACGAGGGGATGAGCAGTTCTTC
-	TRBD1	TRBJ2-1	TRBV4-2	CASSQLTGVYNEQFF	TGTGCCAGCAGCCAATTGACAGGGGTGTACAATGAGCAGTTCTTC
once	-	TRBJ2-7	TRBV2	CASSEARPTYEQYF	TGTGCCAGCAGTGAAGCAAGGCCCACCTACGAGCAGTACTTC
once	TRBD2	TRBJ2-3	TRBV2	CASRGGTSNTQYF	TGTGCCAGCAGAGGGGGGACTAGTAATACGCAGTATTTT
-	-	TRBJ2-1	TRBV7-2	CASSLAFSAFNEQFF	TGTGCCAGCAGCTTAGCTTTCTCCGCCTTCAATGAGCAGTTCTTC
-	-	TRBJ2-7	TRBV20-1	CSADEPGEQYF	TGCAGTGCTGATGAGCCGGGAGAGCAGTACTTC
-	-	TRBJ1-5	TRBV25-1	CANLPWGEHQPQHF	TGTGCCAACCTACCGTGGGGGGAACATCAGCCCCAGCATTTT
once	TRBD2	TRBJ2-3	TRBV7-8	CASSSLAEHTDTQYF	TGTGCCAGCAGCTCACTAGCGGAGCACACAGATACGCAGTATTTT
-	-	TRBJ1-6	TRBV28	CASSPIVRPLHF	TGTGCCAGCAGTCCTATCGTCAGACCCCTCCACTTT
once	TRBD2	TRBJ2-3	TRBV4-1	CASSQGLAGPTDTQYF	TGCGCCAGCAGCCAAGGTCTAGCGGGACCAACAGATACGCAGTATTTT
-	-	TRBJ2-3	TRBV10-3	CASGPGTDTQYF	TGTGCCTCGGGACCAGGCACAGATACGCAGTATTTT
-	-	TRBJ2-5	TRBV9	CASSTRPSAAAQYF	TGTGCCAGCAGCACCCGACCGTCGGCCGCGGCCCAGTACTTC
-	-	TRBJ2-1	TRBV11-1	CASSLAMVGEQFF	TGTGCCAGCAGCTTAGCAATGGTTGGAGAGCAGTTCTTC
-	TRBD1	TRBJ2-2	TRBV10-3	CAITPDRAGELFF	TGTGCCATCACTCCCGACAGGGCCGGGGAGCTGTTTTTT
-	-	TRBJ2-7	TRBV11-2	CASSFSFAAPEPYEQYF	TGTGCCAGCAGCTTTTCATTCGCAGCCCCTGAGCCCTACGAGCAGTACTTC
-	-	TRBJ2-7	TRBV10-3	CAISESSQPYEQYF	TGTGCCATCAGTGAGTCGAGCCAGCCCTACGAGCAGTACTTC
once	-	TRBJ2-6	TRBV2	CASSDNSGANVLTF	TGTGCCAGCAGTGACAACTCTGGGGCCAACGTCCTGACTTTC
-	TRBD2	TRBJ2-2	TRBV29-1	CSVAGTSGSSANTGELFF	TGCAGCGTTGCCGGGACTAGCGGGTCAAGTGCGAACACCGGGGAGCTGTTTTTT
-	-	TRBJ2-1	TRBV11-1	CASSLDTYQDNEQFF	TGTGCCAGCAGCCTAGACACCTACCAGGACAATGAGCAGTTCTTC
-	-	TRBJ2-2	TRBV7-6	CASSLGGTGELFF	TGTGCCAGCAGCTTAGGGGGGACCGGGGAGCTGTTTTTT
-	TRBD2	TRBJ2-7	TRBV6-1	CAVAGSYEQYF	TGTGCTGTAGCGGGCTCCTACGAGCAGTACTTC
-	-	TRBJ2-3	TRBV28	CASSLHGTDTQYF	TGTGCCAGCAGTTTACATGGAACAGATACGCAGTATTTT
-	-	TRBJ1-1	TRBV30	CAWSTLGNTEAFF	TGTGCCTGGAGTACCCTCGGCAACACTGAAGCTTTCTTT
-	TRBD2	TRBJ2-3	TRBV29-1	CSVTSSGGTDTQYF	TGCAGCGTTACCTCTAGCGGGGGCACAGATACGCAGTATTTT
medium-sized	-	TRBJ2-7	TRBV28	CASGRIYEQYF	TGTGCCAGCGGGAGAATCTACGAGCAGTACTTC
-	-	TRBJ1-4	TRBV27	CASSLIAQPNEKLFF	TGTGCCAGCAGTCTTATCGCACAGCCCAATGAAAAACTGTTTTTT
-	TRBD2	TRBJ2-7	TRBV7-3	CASSRAGGPRYEQYF	TGTGCCAGCAGCAGGGCGGGAGGGCCTAGGTACGAGCAGTACTTC
-	TRBD2	TRBJ2-7	TRBV5-4	CASSLAGGPYEQYF	TGTGCCAGCAGCTTAGCGGGAGGGCCATACGAGCAGTACTTC
-	-	TRBJ2-1	TRBV19	CASSYKAVNNEQFF	TGTGCCAGTAGTTATAAAGCGGTAAACAATGAGCAGTTCTTC
-	TRBD2	TRBJ2-5	TRBV7-6	CASSLVGLAGVGGETQYF	TGTGCCAGCAGCTTAGTGGGACTAGCGGGAGTCGGGGGAGAGACCCAGTACTTC
-	-	TRBJ2-3	TRBV13	CASSLADKTFTDTQYF	TGTGCCAGCAGCTTAGCTGACAAGACCTTCACAGATACGCAGTATTTT